This T cell receptor (beta chain) was observed in a study of cytomegalovirus exposure and HLA in healthy donors. Overall study results and limits: Most TCR beta V segments were productive about 87% or about 30% of the time in an earlier analysis.

Primers included in the PCR were 60 Vbeta and 13 Jbeta primers. As processed by the authors: In a later analysis, 79 million or so unique TCR beta chains included roughly 11 million shared by two or more donors. Libraries were prepared by immunoSEQ multiplex PCR; TCRdb keeps only in-frame clonotypes and omits some of them. The DNA gave D and trimming, while V, J and clone size come from that table. In all, the sample yields around 60,000 clones. The germline V gene has CDR1 SGHDT and CDR2 YYEEEE. With 2 bases removed from V and 5 bases from J, the gap between germline ends came to 4 bases. This CDR3 is built from 11 residues. Concerning this clone itself: The antigen is not known.

The genes are TRBV5-6 and TRBJ2-5; D gene unclear. This receptor was obtained from a woman younger than 35 in good health and CMV-seronegative. Source material: PBMCs. This CDR3 reads CASSLRETQYF. The CDR3 DNA sequence: TGTGCCAGCAGCTTACGGGAGACCCAGTACTTC.